Below are 5 T cell receptor beta chains sequenced from a single sample in a study of CD8+CD57+ T cells in acquired aplastic anemia listed by TCRdb under 2018. Expansion of CD8+CD57+ cells had been shown by flow cytometry in the patients chosen for sequencing. TCRdb records Illumina HiSeq 2000 as the sequencer. Genomic DNA was used as template for profiling of TCR beta VDJ combinations and CDR3 sequences. TCRdb reworked the public reads: Q25 trimming with fastp, MiXCR clone assembly, productive beta chains retained. Identical CDR3 proteins give one entry, which carries the most common genes and DNA. The sample contains around 180,000 distinct CDR3 sequences, 48% of them found a single time. The top ten hold 10% to 15% of the sample. The sample was sorted CD4+, CD8+, or CD8+CD57+ T cells (not recorded which) from PBMCs. These receptors were collected from a human donor with aplastic anemia.

The chain links TRBV25-1 to TRBJ1-2; 8 nucleotides align to TRBD1. There are 15 residues in the CDR3. The V gene's germline CDR1 is MGHDK and CDR2 SYGVNS. After removal of 6 bases from V and 7 bases from J, the junction contained 13 bases not matched to a gene. CDR3 protein: CASRPSTGGVAGYTF. The DNA for the CDR3 is TGTGCCAGCAGGCCAAGTACAGGGGGAGTGGCTGGCTACACCTTC.

The chain couples TRBV11-1 to TRBJ2-7; TRBD2 is a possible D gene (6 bases). This CDR3 comprises 14 residues. CDR1 SGHAT and CDR2 FQDESV come from the germline V gene (reference sequence). Trimming pared 4 bases from V and 7 bases from J, leaving 17 bases between. The CDR3 region is CASSSGREGREQYF. CDR3 DNA sequence: TGTGCCAGCAGCTCCGGACGTGAAGGGAGGGAGCAGTACTTC. Full variable domain (remainder filled in from reference TRBV11-1 and TRBJ2-7): EAEVAQSPRYKITEKSQAVAFWCDPISGHATLYWYRQILGQGPELLVQFQDESVVDDSQLPKDRFSAERLKGVDSTLKIQPAELGDSAMYLCASSSGREGREQYFGPGTRLTVT.

This chain links TRBV10-2 with TRBJ1-1; 7 bases are shared with TRBD1. The CDR3 extends over 14 amino acids. Germline V lookup: CDR1 WSHSY, CDR2 SAAADI. The V segment lost 6 bases and the J segment 3 bases; nucleotides outside the gene matches: 7. The CDR3 sequence is CASRQGPMDTEAFF. CDR3 coding DNA: TGCGCCAGCAGACAGGGGCCCATGGACACTGAAGCTTTCTTT.

V usage is TRBV19 and J usage is TRBJ1-2; TRBD1 aligns across 9 bases. The CDR3 is made up of 16 amino acids. J lost 4 bases, V lost 5 bases, and 11 bases had no gene match. The germline CDR1 and CDR2 sequences are LNHDA and SQIVND (reference sequence). CDR3 amino acids: CASSPMGTGMFYGYTF. The CDR3 region has the DNA TGTGCCAGTAGTCCCATGGGGACAGGGATGTTCTATGGCTACACCTTC. The whole variable domain, filled in from reference TRBV19 and TRBJ1-2, reads DGGITQSPKYLFRKEGQNVTLSCEQNLNHDAMYWYRQDPGQGLRLIYYSQIVNDFQKGDIAEGYSVSREKKESFPLTVTSAQKNPTAFYLCASSPMGTGMFYGYTFGSGTRLTVV.

This clonotype occurred many times. The chain combines TRBV15 with TRBJ1-5; D remains ambiguous. V was trimmed by 3 bases and J by 5 bases, leaving 11 bases between them. The CDR3 consists of 14 residues. Per the germline V gene, CDR1 is LNHNV and CDR2 is YYDKDF (reference sequence). The CDR3 bases are TGTGCCACCAGCAGTGTGAGCCTGGATCAGCCCCAGCATTTT. Translating gives CATSSVSLDQPQHF. Full variable domain (rest looked up from reference TRBV15 and TRBJ1-5): DAMVIQNPRYQVTQFGKPVTLSCSQTLNHNVMYWYQQKSSQAPKLLFHYYDKDFNNEADTPDNFQSRRPNTSFCFLDIRSPGLGDTAMYLCATSSVSLDQPQHFGDGTRLSIL.